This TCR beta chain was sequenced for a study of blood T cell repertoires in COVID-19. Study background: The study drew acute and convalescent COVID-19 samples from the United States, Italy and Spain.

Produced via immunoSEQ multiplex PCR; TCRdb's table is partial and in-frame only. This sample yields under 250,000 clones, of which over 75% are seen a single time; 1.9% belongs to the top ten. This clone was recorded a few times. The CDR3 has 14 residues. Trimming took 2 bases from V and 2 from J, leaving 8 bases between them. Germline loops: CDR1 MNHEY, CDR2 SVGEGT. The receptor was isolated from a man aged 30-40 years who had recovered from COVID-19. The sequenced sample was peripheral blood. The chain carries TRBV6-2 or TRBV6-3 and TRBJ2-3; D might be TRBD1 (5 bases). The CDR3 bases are TGTGCCAGCAGTTACGGGGCTTTCACAGATACGCAGTATTTT. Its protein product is CASSYGAFTDTQYF.